This TCR beta chain was recorded in a study of control samples from healthy donors and cancer patients (TCRdb year 2020). The library was generated by the immunoSEQ multiplex PCR assay. This is the immuneACCESS table as TCRdb keeps it, with only in-frame sequences that have V and J called. A part of the clones is gone; compared with another copy, unresolved V genes explain less than half, and the rest is unexplained. The table for this sample lists some 150,000 clones; about nine tenths of them were counted only once. The ten biggest clones cover more than 1.3% of the sample. A note on this clone: The antigen it recognizes is unknown. Base qualities are missing; no much larger clone stands one base away.

The CDR3 contains 17 residues, cysteine and phenylalanine counted. Of all the DNA, just the CDR3 is kept, 51 bases in frame from base 1. V gives up 6 bases and J gives up 2 bases, and the segment between their germline ends measures 19 bases. Taken from the germline V gene, the CDR1 and CDR2 loops are MDHEN and SYDVKM. The specimen sequenced was blood. The chain is assembled from TRBV28 and TRBJ2-2; D gene: possibly TRBD1, on 5 matching bases. The receptor was isolated from a woman in her twenties or thirties in good health. The DNA reads as follows: TGTGCCAGCAGAACGCGAAGGGGTTGGGAAAACACCGGGGAGCTGTTTTTT. Its product reads: CASRTRRGWENTGELFF.